This T cell receptor (beta chain) is from a study of T cell repertoires in cytomegalovirus infection. Overall study context: Use of recently identified HLA-C-restricted and well-studied HLA-B-restricted CMV epitopes was part of the study. Indications came from public TCR beta signatures; they pointed to CMV infection and to a matching HLA type.

CDR1 and CDR2 (germline): MNHEY, SVGEGT. J was trimmed by 13 bases and V by 6 bases; bases with no gene match: 8. This CDR3 is 12 amino acids long. General study results and limits: The cumulative frequency of public TCR beta families identified carriers of CMV plus the relevant HLA. CMV-specific HLA-C-restricted TCR beta clonotypes dominated the ex vivo response.

Details on this clonotype: The antigen remains undetermined.

TCRdb recomputed calls from the reads with MiXCR, one row per CDR3 protein. This sample carries approximately 73,000 distinct CDR3 sequences, roughly 40% of them seen once, and the ten largest clones take over 85%. This receptor was obtained from a human donor in good health (CMV status not recorded). Some clones in this sample may be carry-over from other donors' samples. The chain combines TRBV6-2 or TRBV6-3 with TRBJ2-2; 7 positions match TRBD1. This specimen consisted of CD8+ T cells from cultured PBMCs, obtained from culture after CMV antigen stimulation. The CDR3 DNA reads TGTGCCAGCAGCCTTACAGGGGAAGGGCTGTTTTTT. It codes for CASSLTGEGLFF.